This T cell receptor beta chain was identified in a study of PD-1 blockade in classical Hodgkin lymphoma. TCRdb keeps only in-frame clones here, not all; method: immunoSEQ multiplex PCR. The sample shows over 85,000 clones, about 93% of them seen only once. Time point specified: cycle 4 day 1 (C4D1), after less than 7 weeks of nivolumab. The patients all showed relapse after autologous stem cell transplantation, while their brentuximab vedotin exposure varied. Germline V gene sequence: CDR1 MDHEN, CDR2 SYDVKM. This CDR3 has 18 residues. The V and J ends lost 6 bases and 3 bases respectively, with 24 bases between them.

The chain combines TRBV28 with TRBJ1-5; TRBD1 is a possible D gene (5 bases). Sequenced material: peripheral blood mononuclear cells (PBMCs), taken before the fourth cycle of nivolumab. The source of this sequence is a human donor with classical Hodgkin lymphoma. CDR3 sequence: CASSYTRQLVRLNQPQHF. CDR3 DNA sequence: TGTGCCAGCAGCTATACCCGACAGCTAGTACGTCTCAATCAGCCCCAGCATTTT. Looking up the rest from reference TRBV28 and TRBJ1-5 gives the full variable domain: DVKVTQSSRYLVKRTGEKVFLECVQDMDHENMFWYRQDPGLGLRLIYFSYDVKMKEKGDIPEGYSVSREKKERFSLILESASTNQTSMYLCASSYTRQLVRLNQPQHFGDGTRLSIL.